These 2 T cell receptor beta chains came from one sample sequenced in a study of response to subunit inactivated influenza vaccine. One entry per CDR3 protein results from TCRdb running MiXCR on the RT-PCR reads. This sample has 650,000 or so distinct CDR3 sequences, with around 13% found just once. The source was PBMCs from blood, collected 14 to 15 days before vaccination. These receptors originate from a man aged 45-65 years who received an inactivated influenza vaccine.

This clonotype was seen a few times. The chain joins TRBV29-1 to TRBJ2-7; 8 bases are shared with TRBD1. This CDR3 contains 15 residues. V lost 1 base and J lost 4; bases outside the gene matches: 9. Germline loops: CDR1 SQVTM, CDR2 ANQGSEA. This CDR3 is CSVEAPTGDPYEQYF. CDR3 sequence (DNA): TGCAGCGTTGAAGCCCCGACAGGGGATCCATACGAGCAGTACTTC.

This clonotype occurred a few times. V gene TRBV11-1 combines with J gene TRBJ2-1; 13 bases match TRBD2. The CDR3 totals 19 residues. CDR1 is SGHAT, CDR2 FQDESV, per germline (reference sequence). V lost 2 bases, J lost 1 base, and 8 bases stayed unmatched. CDR3 DNA sequence: TGTGCCAGCAGCTTATTATGGACTAGCGGGGGAGGGTCCTACAATGAGCAGTTCTTC. It is translated as CASSLLWTSGGGSYNEQFF.